This passage covers 23 T cell receptor beta chains from one sample sequenced in a study of OX40 agonist ivuxolimab in advanced cancers. The repertoire was sequenced with immunoSEQ multiplex PCR; TCRdb's copy has only in-frame clones and lacks some. The sample has about 66,000 clones, 75% to 90% seen once. Specimen: CD4+ or CD8+ T cells sorted from blood, collected in a trial of the OX40 agonist ivuxolimab. Receptor source: an adult with an advanced solid tumor such as melanoma, head and neck, liver or kidney cancer.

The chain couples TRBV5-1 to TRBJ2-1; tentatively, D is TRBD1 (6 bases). V was pared by 4 bases and J by 7 bases, with 9 bases between. The CDR3 totals 12 residues. Germline CDR1 reads SGHRS; CDR2 reads YFSETQ. The CDR3 loop reads CASSRTGNEQFF. CDR3 nucleotide sequence: TGCGCCAGCAGCCGAACAGGGAATGAGCAGTTCTTC.

The V gene is TRBV28, the J gene TRBJ1-1; D possibly corresponds to TRBD1 (6 bases). The CDR3 totals 14 residues. Germline V gives CDR1 MDHEN, CDR2 SYDVKM. The V end was cut by 4 bases, the J end by 6 bases, with 15 bases between. CDR3 region: CASSSGAMDAEAFF. The CDR3 DNA sequence: TGTGCCAGCAGTTCAGGGGCGATGGACGCTGAAGCTTTCTTT.

The chain recombines TRBV29-1 with TRBJ2-3, with D maybe TRBD2 (6 bases). The CDR3 runs 12 residues. Trimming shortened V by 5 bases and J by 14 bases, and 20 bases separated the two germline ends. Germline assignment: CDR1 SQVTM and CDR2 ANQGSEA. The CDR3 sequence is CSVLLARGIWYF. As DNA, the CDR3 is TGCAGCGTTCTTCTAGCGCGAGGGATTTGGTATTTT.

The V gene is TRBV7-6, the J gene TRBJ1-3; D possibly corresponds to TRBD1 (6 bases). The CDR3 runs to 16 residues. The V end was cut by 1 base, the J end by 0 bases, with 10 bases between. Germline CDR1 reads SGHVS; CDR2 reads FNYEAQ. The CDR3 DNA is TGTGCCAGCAGCTTAGATGACAGGTCCTCTGGAAACACCATATATTTT. Residues: CASSLDDRSSGNTIYF.

The count of this clone is one. The chain links TRBV19 to TRBJ2-5; 13 bases fit TRBD2. This CDR3 contains 16 residues. V was pared by 5 bases and J by 5 bases, with 8 bases of the junction left unmatched. Germline CDR1 reads LNHDA; CDR2 reads SQIVND (reference sequence). CDR3 nucleotide sequence: TGTGCCAGTAGTCCCGGGACTAGCGGGACGTGGGAGACCCAGTACTTC. Protein: CASSPGTSGTWETQYF.

The chain uses TRBV27 and TRBJ2-7; no firm D call. The CDR3 has 14 amino acids. From germline, CDR1 is MNHEY and CDR2 SMNVEV (reference sequence). Trimming pared 7 bases from V and 2 bases from J, leaving 15 bases between. CDR3 loop: CASKAEAPAYEQYF. CDR3 coding DNA: TGTGCCAGCAAGGCAGAAGCCCCCGCCTACGAGCAGTACTTC.

This chain uses TRBV11-3 with TRBJ2-7; 7 bases line up with TRBD2. CDR1 is SGHNT and CDR2 is YENEEA in the germline V gene. CDR3 size: 14 residues. J lost 0 bases, V lost 3 bases, and 2 bases had no gene match. CDR3: CASSLGGSSYEQYF. The CDR3 DNA reads as TGTGCCAGCAGCTTGGGCGGGAGCTCCTACGAGCAGTACTTC.

This chain uses TRBV7-9 with TRBJ2-7, with D perhaps TRBD2 (5 bases). V shed 2 bases and J shed 2 bases, with 13 bases lying between them. The CDR3 is made up of 15 amino acids. Looked up from germline, CDR1 is SEHNR and CDR2 is FQNEAQ (reference sequence). In nucleotides, the CDR3 is TGTGCCAGCAGCTTAAGGCCTAGCAGACCCTACGAGCAGTACTTC. Protein sequence: CASSLRPSRPYEQYF.

The chain employs TRBV4-2 and TRBJ2-6; D uncertain. V shed 1 base and J shed 4 bases, with 11 bases lying between them. Germline CDR1 and CDR2: LGHNA and YNFKEQ. The CDR3 runs 16 residues. The CDR3 protein is CASSQVVGWGANVLTF. CDR3 bases: TGTGCCAGCAGCCAAGTGGTGGGTTGGGGGGCCAACGTCCTGACTTTC.

This sequence joins TRBV6-5 and TRBJ1-5; no clear D gene. This CDR3 is built from 15 residues. Per germline, CDR1 MNHEY and CDR2 SVGAGI. V was clipped by 3 bases and J by 6 bases, with 15 bases between them. CDR3 coding DNA: TGTGCCAGCAGTTATACCAGGACCCCCACTCAGCCCCAGCATTTT. This codes for CASSYTRTPTQPQHF.

The V and J genes are TRBV6-1 and TRBJ2-1; 14 bases match TRBD2. J gave up 7 bases and V 6 bases, and 5 bases lay outside the gene matches. Germline values: CDR1 MNHNS, CDR2 SASEGT. CDR3 length: 15 residues. The CDR3 protein is CASRGLAGAANEQFF. In nucleotides, the CDR3 is TGTGCCAGCAGGGGACTAGCGGGAGCTGCGAATGAGCAGTTCTTC.

The table lists this clone with a few counts. This chain joins TRBV7-9 and TRBJ1-2; D ambiguous. The V end lost 3 bases, the J end lost 5 bases, and 10 bases lay between the germline ends. Germline CDR1 reads SEHNR; CDR2 reads FQNEAQ (reference sequence). The CDR3 is 13 residues long. The CDR3 is CASSLGKEYGYTF. The CDR3 nucleotides read TGTGCCAGCAGCTTGGGCAAGGAATATGGCTACACCTTC.

V usage is TRBV7-2 and J usage is TRBJ2-3; 15 nucleotides line up with TRBD2. The CDR3 runs 18 residues. V lost 4 bases to trimming and J lost 5 bases; unmatched junction nucleotides: 10. Germline lookup yields CDR1 SGHTA and CDR2 FQGNSA. The CDR3, as DNA: TGTGCCAGCAGCTCGACCGGACTAGCGGGAGGGGGCGGAGATACGCAGTATTTT. This codes for CASSSTGLAGGGGDTQYF.

The V call is TRBV2, the J call TRBJ2-1, with 12 bases lining up with TRBD2. V shed 3 bases, J shed 7 bases, and the junction held 10 bases outside the gene matches. Germline-derived CDR1 and CDR2 are SNHLY and FYNNEI. The CDR3 is 17 residues long. Here the CDR3 DNA reads TGTGCCAGCAGTGATTCACTAGCGGGAGGCGGTGGAAATGAGCAGTTCTTC. It yields the protein CASSDSLAGGGGNEQFF. Looking up the rest from reference TRBV2 and TRBJ2-1 gives the full variable domain: EPEVTQTPSHQVTQMGQEVILRCVPISNHLYFYWYRQILGQKVEFLVSFYNNEISEKSEIFDDQFSVERPDGSNFTLKIRSTKLEDSAMYFCASSDSLAGGGGNEQFFGPGTRLTVL.

The gene calls are TRBV7-9 and TRBJ2-1, with 13 bases aligning to TRBD2. CDR1 is SEHNR, CDR2 FQNEAQ, per germline (reference sequence). The CDR3 has 17 residues. The V segment lost 1 base and the J segment 3 bases; nucleotides outside the gene matches: 3. The CDR3 coding sequence is TGTGCCAGCAGCTTAGGACTAGCGGGGGGATACTACAATGAGCAGTTCTTC. Amino acid sequence: CASSLGLAGGYYNEQFF. The full variable domain, with the rest looked up from reference TRBV7-9 and TRBJ2-1, is DTGVSQNPRHKITKRGQNVTFRCDPISEHNRLYWYRQTLGQGPEFLTYFQNEAQLEKSRLLSDRFSAERPKGSFSTLEIQRTEQGDSAMYLCASSLGLAGGYYNEQFFGPGTRLTVL.

The chain employs TRBV14 and TRBJ2-1; perhaps TRBD2 as D (6 bases). Germline CDR1 and CDR2: SGHDN and FVKESK. CDR3 length: 19 residues. V shed 1 base and J shed 4 bases, with 23 bases lying between them. The CDR3 region has the DNA TGTGCCAGCAGCCAAGTCCAACGGCGGAGGGCCGACTCTTACAATGAGCAGTTCTTC. It specifies CASSQVQRRRADSYNEQFF.

J is TRBJ2-3 and V is TRBV7-8; 11 bases line up with TRBD1. V lost 5 bases, J lost 2 bases, and 9 bases stayed unmatched. The CDR3 contains 17 residues. The germline V gene has CDR1 SGHVS and CDR2 FQNEAQ. Written as DNA, the CDR3 is TGTGCCAGCAGCCCCCGGGGACAGGGGGGATACACAGATACGCAGTATTTT. Amino acid sequence: CASSPRGQGGYTDTQYF.

This chain uses TRBV18 with TRBJ2-1; no firm D call. CDR1 is KGHSH, CDR2 LQKENI, per germline. The V and J ends lost 0 bases and 4 bases respectively, with 1 base between them. The CDR3 totals 12 residues. CDR3 protein: CASSPPYNEQFF. The CDR3 DNA sequence: TGTGCCAGCTCACCACCTTACAATGAGCAGTTCTTC.

The chain recombines TRBV6-6 with TRBJ1-2, with D uncertain. The CDR3 is 12 residues long. CDR1 is MNHNY, CDR2 SVGAGI, per germline (reference sequence). V was pared by 5 bases and J by 5 bases, with 9 bases between. The chain's CDR3 is CASSAGDYGYTF. The CDR3 nucleotides read TGTGCCAGCAGTGCAGGTGATTATGGCTACACCTTC.

This rearrangement joins TRBV5-1 to TRBJ1-1; D not resolved. The CDR3 has 13 residues. Germline assignment: CDR1 SGHRS and CDR2 YFSETQ. Deletions cut 4 bases from V and 2 bases from J, with 9 bases between. CDR3 coding DNA: TGCGCCAGCAGCACGGGATTTAACACTGAAGCTTTCTTT. It yields the protein CASSTGFNTEAFF.

This chain connects TRBV4-1 to TRBJ1-2, with D possibly matching TRBD1 (5 bases). V was trimmed by 3 bases and J by 4 bases, leaving 18 bases between them. The CDR3 is made up of 16 amino acids. Looked up from germline, CDR1 is MGHRA and CDR2 is YSYEKL. The CDR3 sequence: CASSQGGDGVGYGYTF. DNA of the CDR3: TGCGCCAGCAGCCAGGGGGGGGACGGTGTAGGCTATGGCTACACCTTC.

The J gene is TRBJ1-1, the V gene TRBV19; the D is unclear. Germline V gene lookup returns CDR1 LNHDA and CDR2 SQIVND (reference sequence). The length of the CDR3 is 16 residues. V lost 6 bases and J lost 0, with 17 bases in between. This CDR3 reads CASSIKRRMVNTEAFF. The DNA of the CDR3 is TGTGCCAGTAGCATTAAGAGGAGGATGGTGAACACTGAAGCTTTCTTT. Combining the CDR3 with reference TRBV19 and TRBJ1-1 gives the whole variable domain DGGITQSPKYLFRKEGQNVTLSCEQNLNHDAMYWYRQDPGQGLRLIYYSQIVNDFQKGDIAEGYSVSREKKESFPLTVTSAQKNPTAFYLCASSIKRRMVNTEAFFGQGTRLTVV.

The rearrangement joins TRBV7-2 to TRBJ2-7; tentative D call: TRBD2 (5 bases). This CDR3 spans 13 amino acids. Trimming removed 5 bases at V and 3 bases at J, with 11 bases between. Germline assignment: CDR1 SGHTA and CDR2 FQGNSA. The DNA of the CDR3 is TGTGCCAGCAGCCCAAGCGGAGGCTACGAGCAGTACTTC. As protein: CASSPSGGYEQYF. The complete variable domain, with remaining parts taken from reference TRBV7-2 and TRBJ2-7, reads GAGVSQSPSNKVTEKGKDVELRCDPISGHTALYWYRQSLGQGLEFLIYFQGNSAPDKSGLPSDRFSAERTGGSVSTLTIQRTQQEDSAVYLCASSPSGGYEQYFGPGTRLTVT.